The clone carrying this T cell receptor (beta chain) was picked up one time. The germline and genes are mouse ones. The read halts 1 residue ahead of the CDR3 end, with the missing end drawn from the germline J gene. The data are from a study of tissue T cells after allogeneic stem cell transplantation. Libraries were prepared by immunoSEQ multiplex PCR; TCRdb keeps only in-frame clonotypes and omits some of them. Among about 8,800 clones, roughly a third were seen once, and the ten largest hold 5.1%. The junction had 2 bases not matched to a gene; V was cut back by 1 base and J by 4 bases. Per the germline V gene, CDR1 is SGHSA and CDR2 is FRNQAP. The CDR3 length is 14 residues. Time point defined: mouse harvest day 14 after allogeneic transplant. Mouse grafts combined 10^7 T-cell-depleted bone marrow cells with 10^6 splenic CD5+ T cells.

V gene TRBV16 combines with J gene TRBJ2-4, with 7 bases aligning to TRBD2. The receptor was derived from a female BALB/c mouse given C57BL/6 T cells with graft-versus-host disease after an allogeneic hematopoietic cell transplant. Sequencing input: skin. The sequenced CDR3 bases are TGTGCAAGCAGCTTAGTAGGGACTGAAAACACCTTGTAC. Its translation is CASSLVGTENTLY. The CDR3 in full is CASSLVGTENTLYF. Combining the CDR3 with reference TRBV16 and TRBJ2-4 gives the whole variable domain NAGVIQTPRHKVTGKGQEATLWCEPISGHSAVFWYRQTIVQGLEFLTYFRNQAPIDDSGMPKERFSAQMPNQSHSTLKIQSTQPQDSAVYLCASSLVGTENTLYFGAGTRLSVL.